The clone carrying this T cell receptor beta chain came up many times. Its specificity is unknown. The length of the CDR3 is 15 residues. Germline CDR1 reads SGHRS; CDR2 reads YFSETQ. The ends were cut back, 4 bases at V and 1 base at J, with 14 bases in the middle. These data belong to a study of CD8 T cells in ankylosing spondylitis. Study observations and caveats: Reportedly, matched ankylosing spondylitis synovial fluid was significantly enriched for disease-linked clones. Earlier studies detected some motif variants in reactive arthritis synovial fluid and blood. Under 10 highly homologous variants formed a TCR beta motif that appeared characteristic of ankylosing spondylitis blood.

Quantitative 5'-RACE with molecular barcodes generated TCR beta libraries. From the 5' RACE reads, TCRdb called clonotypes with MiXCR, one entry per CDR3 protein. The sample has fewer than 550,000 distinct CDR3 sequences, 5.3% seen once. The genes are TRBV5-1 and TRBJ2-5, with TRBD2 as a possible D gene (5 bases). This receptor was obtained from a male donor with ankylosing spondylitis. Sequenced material: blood, either unsorted or a sorted T cell fraction (not recorded which). The CDR3 nucleotides read TGCGCCAGCAGCCCCAGCCGGGGAATCCAAGAGACCCAGTACTTC. Translated, it gives CASSPSRGIQETQYF.